This TCR beta chain originates from a study of blood T cell repertoires in COVID-19. As for the study in general: Specimens from acute and convalescent COVID-19 originated in the United States, Italy and Spain. Sample material is recorded as cDNA or gDNA derived from T cells, B-cell-depleted T cells, or PBMCs.

Authors' data handling: Amplified reference gene primers provided the basis for estimating nucleated cell counts. The protocol was immunoSEQ multiplex PCR, while the TCRdb copy is restricted to in-frame clones and leaves out a portion. V and J calls and clone size are given by that table; D and trimming were obtained from the DNA. The sample includes some 170,000 clones, over 80% of them seen just once. V shed 4 bases and J shed 7 bases, with 7 bases lying between them. The CDR3 extends over 12 amino acids. Sequencing was performed on peripheral blood. The sequence was collected from a woman of 80 years or more with active or convalescent COVID-19. The J gene is TRBJ1-4, the V gene TRBV12-3 or TRBV12-4; D is ambiguous. The CDR3 region is CASSSGSEKLFF. In DNA, the CDR3 is TGTGCCAGCAGTTCGGGGAGTGAAAAACTGTTTTTT.